A single sample gave rise to the 29 T cell receptor beta chains below, sequenced in a study of a mutant IDH1 vaccine in newly diagnosed glioma. TCRdb's copy holds only in-frame clones and misses some; the assay was immunoSEQ multiplex PCR. The sample holds tens of thousands of clones, over 75% seen once. Time point here: baseline, week 1 (first vaccination visit). Stated treatment: pre-vaccination baseline after standard-of-care therapy. Sequencing was performed on PBMCs, taken from a glioma patient treated with radiotherapy, temozolomide or both. The receptors were sampled from a man between 35 and 55 years old with glioma. Some clones in this sample may be carry-over from other donors' samples.

The V and J genes are TRBV30 and TRBJ2-7, with D tentatively TRBD1 or TRBD2 (5 bases each). This CDR3 region has 12 residues. The V gene lost 5 bases and the J gene lost 3 bases, with 11 bases spanning the gap. CDR1 is GTSNPN, CDR2 SVGIG, per germline (reference sequence). The CDR3 spells CAWEGDVYEQYF. In nucleotides, the CDR3 is TGTGCCTGGGAAGGGGACGTCTACGAGCAGTACTTC.

This clone was seen once. This chain connects TRBV4-1 to TRBJ2-1; 7 bases fit TRBD1. V was clipped by 6 bases and J by 8 bases; unmatched bases: 7. Germline values: CDR1 MGHRA, CDR2 YSYEKL. The CDR3 contains 13 residues. In nucleotides, the CDR3 is TGCGCCAGCAGACGAACAGGGGCGGATGAGCAGTTCTTC. Amino acid sequence: CASRRTGADEQFF.

For this clone: The same CDR3 also results from other DNA sequences found in this sample. V usage is TRBV30 and J usage is TRBJ2-3; D not resolved. V was trimmed by 2 bases and J by 4 bases, leaving 4 bases between them. Germline V gene lookup returns CDR1 GTSNPN and CDR2 SVGIG (reference sequence). The CDR3 runs to 11 residues. The CDR3 DNA follows: TGTGCCTGGAGTAGATCAGATACGCAGTATTTT. Its translation: CAWSRSDTQYF.

The rearrangement links TRBV19 to TRBJ1-1; unclear D gene. The CDR3 totals 14 residues. Germline V gene sequence: CDR1 LNHDA, CDR2 SQIVND (reference sequence). Deletions cut 3 bases from V and 3 bases from J, with 11 bases between. In nucleotides, the CDR3 is TGTGCCAGTAGTATGTTCTCCCTTGACACTGAAGCTTTCTTT. Translation: CASSMFSLDTEAFF.

The V gene is TRBV5-1, the J gene TRBJ2-7, with TRBD1 matching 10 bases. Germline CDR1 is SGHRS and CDR2 is YFSETQ. The CDR3 has 16 residues. V lost 4 bases and J lost 4; bases outside the gene matches: 11. The CDR3 bases are TGCGCCAGCAGCAGCACCAAGGGACAGGGGCCTTACGAGCAGTACTTC. Translated: CASSSTKGQGPYEQYF.

This chain joins TRBV5-1 and TRBJ2-7; 8 bases map to TRBD1. This CDR3 has 14 residues. CDR1 is SGHRS and CDR2 is YFSETQ in the germline V gene. The junction had 7 bases not matched to a gene; V was cut back by 5 bases and J by 3 bases. CDR3 DNA sequence: TGCGCCAGCAGACCCGGGACAGGCTTCTACGAGCAGTACTTC. Protein: CASRPGTGFYEQYF.

This clone turned up a few times. This rearrangement joins TRBV2 to TRBJ1-5, with D unresolved. Looked up from germline, CDR1 is SNHLY and CDR2 is FYNNEI. The CDR3 runs to 14 residues. The V and J ends lost 2 bases and 6 bases respectively, with 11 bases between them. CDR3 coding DNA: TGTGCCAGCAGTGAAAACGGGTTCAGTCAGCCCCAGCATTTT. It yields the protein CASSENGFSQPQHF.

The V and J genes are TRBV14 and TRBJ2-1; 7 nucleotides align to TRBD1. The germline CDR1 and CDR2 sequences are SGHDN and FVKESK. After removal of 4 bases from V and 0 bases from J, the junction contained 0 bases not matched to a gene. The CDR3 has 14 residues. The CDR3 bases are TGTGCCAGCAGCCGGGACAGCTCCTACAATGAGCAGTTCTTC. Its translation: CASSRDSSYNEQFF.

The genes are TRBV6-1 and TRBJ1-6; D gene unclear. The CDR3 is 15 residues long. Germline V gene sequence: CDR1 MNHNS, CDR2 SASEGT. Trimming took 2 bases from V and 7 from J, leaving 12 bases between them. CDR3 bases: TGTGCCAGCAGTGAACAGGCCCATATAAATTCACCCCTCCACTTT. Its translation: CASSEQAHINSPLHF.

The chain uses TRBV10-3 and TRBJ1-3; no clear D gene. Germline CDR1 ENHRY, CDR2 SYGVKD. The CDR3 runs to 15 residues. Trimming removed 0 bases from V and 4 bases from J, with 10 bases in between. The DNA for the CDR3 is TGTGCCATCAGTGAGTCGACTTTAACAGGAAACACCATATATTTT. Translated, it gives CAISESTLTGNTIYF.

In this sample, this clone turned up once. The rearrangement uses TRBV6-1 and TRBJ1-2; a weak D match, TRBD1 (5 bases). V was clipped by 2 bases and J by 4 bases, with 14 bases between them. CDR1 and CDR2 from the germline V gene are MNHNS and SASEGT. CDR3 length: 15 residues. This chain's CDR3 is CASSELGGDLYGYTF. CDR3 nucleotide sequence: TGTGCCAGCAGTGAATTGGGGGGGGACCTCTATGGCTACACCTTC.

The chain has TRBV5-1 and TRBJ1-2; 9 bases are shared with TRBD1. Trimming at V came to 5 bases and at J to 5 bases, leaving 7 bases not matched to a gene. Per germline, CDR1 SGHRS and CDR2 YFSETQ. The length of the CDR3 is 14 residues. The CDR3 DNA reads TGCGCCAGCAGACCAGGGACAGGGATGTATGGCTACACCTTC. Translated, it gives CASRPGTGMYGYTF.

The rearrangement uses TRBV19 and TRBJ2-5, with 7 nucleotides matching TRBD1. This CDR3 has 13 amino acids. The junction had 6 bases not matched to a gene; V was cut back by 6 bases and J by 5 bases. Germline-derived CDR1 and CDR2 are LNHDA and SQIVND (reference sequence). The DNA for the CDR3 is TGTGCCAGTAGAGACAGGGTTGCGGAGACCCAGTACTTC. The encoded protein is CASRDRVAETQYF.

This chain joins TRBV18 and TRBJ1-1; possible D gene TRBD1, 6 bases. CDR1 is KGHSH and CDR2 is LQKENI in the germline V gene. The CDR3 has 14 residues. The germline V and J ends were trimmed by 6 bases and 2 bases, with 13 bases remaining between them. CDR3 bases: TGTGCCAGCTCGATGGGCAGGGGTAACACTGAAGCTTTCTTT. Its translation is CASSMGRGNTEAFF.

The chain has TRBV19 and TRBJ1-3; TRBD1 matches 7 bases. From germline, CDR1 is LNHDA and CDR2 SQIVND (reference sequence). The CDR3 totals 14 residues. V trimming: 5 bases; J trimming: 4 bases; junction bases outside the gene matches: 5. CDR3 coding DNA: TGTGCCAGTAGTGTGACAGGGTCCGGAAACACCATATATTTT. Protein: CASSVTGSGNTIYF.

The table lists this clone with a count of one. The rearrangement joins TRBV30 to TRBJ1-1; 11 positions agree with TRBD1. CDR3 length: 13 residues. Trimming took 8 bases from V and 3 from J; bases not matched to a gene: 5. CDR1 and CDR2 from the germline V gene are GTSNPN and SVGIG (reference sequence). The CDR3 spells CAGQGAEYTEAFF. CDR3 bases: TGTGCCGGACAGGGGGCTGAGTACACTGAAGCTTTCTTT. Filled out from reference TRBV30 and TRBJ1-1, the complete variable domain reads SQTIHQWPATLVQPVGSPLSLECTVEGTSNPNLYWYRQAAGRGLQLLFYSVGIGQISSEVPQNLSASRPQDRQFILSSKKLLLSDSGFYLCAGQGAEYTEAFFGQGTRLTVV.

V usage is TRBV29-1 and J usage is TRBJ2-7, with 8 nucleotides matching TRBD1. Per germline, CDR1 SQVTM and CDR2 ANQGSEA. The CDR3 consists of 12 residues. Trimming at V came to 7 bases and at J to 6 bases, leaving 8 bases not matched to a gene. This chain's CDR3 is CSAGPTGGEQYF. The DNA for the CDR3 is TGCAGCGCAGGACCCACAGGGGGCGAGCAGTACTTC.

This chain joins TRBV5-1 and TRBJ2-7; 9 bases are shared with TRBD2. The CDR3 spans 14 residues. The V and J ends lost 4 bases and 3 bases, in that order; junction bases with no gene match: 5. Germline V lookup: CDR1 SGHRS, CDR2 YFSETQ. For the CDR3, the DNA is TGCGCCAGCAGCGCAATGACTAGCGGCTACGAGCAGTACTTC. Translated, it gives CASSAMTSGYEQYF. Based on the CDR3 plus reference TRBV5-1 and TRBJ2-7, the full variable domain is KAGVTQTPRYLIKTRGQQVTLSCSPISGHRSVSWYQQTPGQGLQFLFEYFSETQRNKGNFPGRFSGRQFSNSRSEMNVSTLELGDSALYLCASSAMTSGYEQYFGPGTRLTVT.

The chain joins TRBV2 to TRBJ1-5; TRBD1 is a possible D gene (6 bases). CDR3 length: 14 residues. Germline V gives CDR1 SNHLY, CDR2 FYNNEI. Trimming shortened V by 7 bases and J by 0 bases, and 10 bases separated the two germline ends. This chain's CDR3 is CASNDRYSNQPQHF. The CDR3 bases are TGTGCCAGCAACGACAGGTATAGCAATCAGCCCCAGCATTTT.

Comments on this clone: An end of the junction does not agree with germline; a read error may underlie this. This chain uses TRBV28 with TRBJ2-3, with D perhaps matching TRBD2 (6 bases). CDR3 length: 12 amino acids. In germline, CDR1 is MDHEN, CDR2 SYDVKM. The CDR3 DNA reads as TGTGCCAGCAGTCCGGGACTCCCCCGGGCCGTTTTT. Its protein product is CASSPGLPRAVF.

The genes are TRBV18 and TRBJ2-7; D possibly corresponds to TRBD1 (5 bases). V was clipped by 3 bases and J by 4 bases, with 10 bases between them. The CDR3 totals 13 residues. Germline V CDR1 and CDR2: KGHSH, LQKENI. The CDR3 nucleotides are TGTGCCAGCTCACCGGGGCGTTTTTACGAGCAGTACTTC. Translated: CASSPGRFYEQYF.

The J gene is TRBJ1-1, the V gene TRBV2; no clear D. The CDR3 spans 14 residues. The germline V and J ends were trimmed by 6 bases and 1 base, with 12 bases remaining between them. The germline gives CDR1 SNHLY, CDR2 FYNNEI. The CDR3 DNA sequence: TGTGCCAGCAGGAGGCGGGCCGCGAACACTGAAGCTTTCTTT. This translates into CASRRRAANTEAFF.

V is TRBV5-6 and J is TRBJ2-3, with TRBD2 matching over 7 bases. There are 14 residues in the CDR3. Germline CDR1 and CDR2: SGHDT and YYEEEE. With V trimmed by 2 bases and J by 8 bases, 8 bases remained unmatched. The CDR3 region has the DNA TGTGCCAGCAGCTTCCGGGGAGGGGTAGGTACGCAGTATTTT. It encodes CASSFRGGVGTQYF.

The CDR3 spells CASSRGDRGGTEAFF. DNA for the CDR3: TGTGCCAGCAGTAGGGGGGACAGGGGAGGCACTGAAGCTTTCTTT. The chain has TRBV6-5 and TRBJ1-1; 10 bases map to TRBD1. Germline CDR1 and CDR2: MNHEY and SVGAGI. CDR3 length: 15 residues. V trimming: 5 bases; J trimming: 4 bases; junction bases outside the gene matches: 7.

V is TRBV5-1 and J is TRBJ1-6; 8 bases map to TRBD1. CDR3 size: 13 residues. Germline V gives CDR1 SGHRS, CDR2 YFSETQ. J gave up 10 bases and V 5 bases, and 5 bases lay outside the gene matches. The CDR3 sequence is CASRGQEESPLHF. CDR3 DNA: TGCGCCAGCAGGGGACAGGAGGAATCACCCCTCCACTTT.

This clone was counted only a few times. The chain combines TRBV30 with TRBJ1-5; D remains ambiguous. CDR1 and CDR2 (germline): GTSNPN, SVGIG (reference sequence). V lost 2 bases to trimming and J lost 3 bases, with 8 bases between them. The CDR3 spans 13 residues. CDR3 region: CAWSKQLNQPQHF. CDR3 nucleotide sequence: TGTGCCTGGAGTAAACAACTCAATCAGCCCCAGCATTTT.

This CDR3 is CASSLNPGYGPYEQYF. CDR3 coding DNA: TGTGCCAGCAGCTTGAATCCGGGATACGGCCCCTACGAGCAGTACTTC. The chain carries TRBV5-6 and TRBJ2-7; the D gene is possibly TRBD2 (5 bases). Germline V gene lookup returns CDR1 SGHDT and CDR2 YYEEEE. V dropped 1 base and J dropped 2 bases, with 16 bases sitting between them. This CDR3 has 16 amino acids.

J is TRBJ1-1 and V is TRBV14; D is unresolved. The CDR3 contains 16 residues. CDR1 and CDR2 from the germline V gene are SGHDN and FVKESK. Trimming removed 0 bases at V and 2 bases at J, with 13 bases between. CDR3 region: CASSQDRGGFNTEAFF. CDR3 bases: TGTGCCAGCAGCCAAGATCGAGGAGGGTTCAACACTGAAGCTTTCTTT.

The CDR3, as DNA: TGTGCCAGCAGCCAGGCTGACGGGGGTCTTCGCACCGGGGAGCTGTTTTTT. As protein: CASSQADGGLRTGELFF. The chain is built from TRBV9 and TRBJ2-2; tentatively, D is TRBD2 (6 bases). Per the germline V gene, CDR1 is SGDLS and CDR2 is YYNGEE. The V end was cut by 4 bases, the J end by 4 bases, with 20 bases between. The CDR3 is 17 residues long. Together with reference TRBV9 and TRBJ2-2, the CDR3 gives the full variable domain: DSGVTQTPKHLITATGQRVTLRCSPRSGDLSVYWYQQSLDQGLQFLIQYYNGEERAKGNILERFSAQQFPDLHSELNLSSLELGDSALYFCASSQADGGLRTGELFFGEGSRLTVL.